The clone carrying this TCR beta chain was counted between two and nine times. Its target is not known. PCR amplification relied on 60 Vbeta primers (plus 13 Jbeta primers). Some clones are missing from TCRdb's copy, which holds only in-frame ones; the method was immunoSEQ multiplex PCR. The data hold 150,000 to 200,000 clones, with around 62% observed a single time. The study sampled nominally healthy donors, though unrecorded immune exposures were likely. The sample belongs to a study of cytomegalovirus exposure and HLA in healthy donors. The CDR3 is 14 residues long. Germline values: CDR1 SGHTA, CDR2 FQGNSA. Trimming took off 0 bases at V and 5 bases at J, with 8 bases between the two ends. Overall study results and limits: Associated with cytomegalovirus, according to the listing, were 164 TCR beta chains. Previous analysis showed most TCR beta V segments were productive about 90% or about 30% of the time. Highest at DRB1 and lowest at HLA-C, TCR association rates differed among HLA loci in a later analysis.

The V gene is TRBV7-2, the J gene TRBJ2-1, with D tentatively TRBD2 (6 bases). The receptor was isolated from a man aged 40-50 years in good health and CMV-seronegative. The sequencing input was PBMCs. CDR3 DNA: TGTGCCAGCAGCTTAGCGGGACTGAACAATGAGCAGTTCTTC. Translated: CASSLAGLNNEQFF.